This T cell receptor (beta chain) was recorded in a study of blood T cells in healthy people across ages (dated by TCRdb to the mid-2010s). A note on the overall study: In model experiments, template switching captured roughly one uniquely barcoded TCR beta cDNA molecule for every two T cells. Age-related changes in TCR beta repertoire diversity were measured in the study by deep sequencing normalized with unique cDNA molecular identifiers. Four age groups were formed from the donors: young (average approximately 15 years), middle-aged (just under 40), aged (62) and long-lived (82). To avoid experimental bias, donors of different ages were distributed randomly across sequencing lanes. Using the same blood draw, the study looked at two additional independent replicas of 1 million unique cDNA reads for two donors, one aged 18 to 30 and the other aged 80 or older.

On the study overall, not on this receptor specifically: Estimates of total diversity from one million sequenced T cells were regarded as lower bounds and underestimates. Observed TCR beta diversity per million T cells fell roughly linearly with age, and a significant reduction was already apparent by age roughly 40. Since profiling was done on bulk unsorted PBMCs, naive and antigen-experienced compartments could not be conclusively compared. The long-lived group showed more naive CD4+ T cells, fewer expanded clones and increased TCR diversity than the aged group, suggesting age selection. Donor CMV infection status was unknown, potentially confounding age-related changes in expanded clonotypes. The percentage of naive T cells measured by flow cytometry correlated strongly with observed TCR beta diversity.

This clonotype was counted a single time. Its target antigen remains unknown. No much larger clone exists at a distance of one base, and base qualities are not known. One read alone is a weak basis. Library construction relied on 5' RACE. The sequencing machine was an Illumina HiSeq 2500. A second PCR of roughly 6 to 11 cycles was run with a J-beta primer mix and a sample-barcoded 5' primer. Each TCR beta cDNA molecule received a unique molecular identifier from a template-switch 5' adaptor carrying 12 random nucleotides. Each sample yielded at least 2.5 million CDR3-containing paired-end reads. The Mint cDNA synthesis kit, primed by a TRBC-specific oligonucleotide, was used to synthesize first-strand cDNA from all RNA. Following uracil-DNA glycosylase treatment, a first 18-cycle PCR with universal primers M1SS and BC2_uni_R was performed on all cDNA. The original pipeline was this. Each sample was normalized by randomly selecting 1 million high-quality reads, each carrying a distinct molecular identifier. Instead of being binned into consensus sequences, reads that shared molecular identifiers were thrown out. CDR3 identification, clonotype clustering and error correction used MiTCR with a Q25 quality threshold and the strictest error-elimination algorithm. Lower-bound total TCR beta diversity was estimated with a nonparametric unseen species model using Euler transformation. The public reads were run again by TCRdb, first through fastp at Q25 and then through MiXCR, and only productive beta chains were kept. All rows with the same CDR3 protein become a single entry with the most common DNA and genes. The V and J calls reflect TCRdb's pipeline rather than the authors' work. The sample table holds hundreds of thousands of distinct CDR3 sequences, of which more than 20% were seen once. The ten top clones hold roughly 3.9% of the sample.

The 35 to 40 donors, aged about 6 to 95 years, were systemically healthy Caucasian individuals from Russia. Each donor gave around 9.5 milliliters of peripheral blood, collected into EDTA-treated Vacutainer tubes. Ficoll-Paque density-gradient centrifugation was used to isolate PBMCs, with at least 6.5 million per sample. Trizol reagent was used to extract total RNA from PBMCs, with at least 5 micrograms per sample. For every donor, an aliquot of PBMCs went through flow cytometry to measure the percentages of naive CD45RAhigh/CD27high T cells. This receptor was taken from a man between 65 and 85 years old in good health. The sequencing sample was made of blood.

Here is the DNA: TGTGCCAGCGCGAGGATAATAAACTACGAGCAGTACTTC. It encodes CASARIINYEQYF. The rearranged segments are TRBV27 and TRBJ2-1, with the D segment identity uncertain. Matching the DNA end better, TRBJ2-7 makes the J call doubtful. From cysteine to phenylalanine, the CDR3 is 13 amino acids long. Kept here is only the CDR3 DNA, which spans 39 bases and is read in frame from base 1. CDR1 and CDR2 were assigned from the germline V gene (reference sequence) as MNHEY and SMNVEV.